These 15 T cell receptor beta chains came from one sample sequenced in a study of T-cell reconstitution after alpha-beta-depleted transplantation in children. TCRbeta library preparation incorporated unique molecular identifiers. Each CDR3 protein is one row after TCRdb ran MiXCR on the PCR reads. The sample lists 640,000 or so distinct CDR3 sequences; roughly 15% were seen once. The sample consisted of PBMCs from the stem cell graft donor, taken from the stem cell graft. Every receptor here comes from a human donor who donated a stem cell graft to a child with acute myeloid leukemia.

This clonotype was picked up a small number of times. The chain combines TRBV5-6 with TRBJ1-2, with D tentatively TRBD1 (6 bases). Germline V gene lookup returns CDR1 SGHDT and CDR2 YYEEEE. Trimming took 0 bases from V and 6 from J, leaving 12 bases between them. The CDR3 spans 14 residues. The CDR3 protein is CASSLVRGRDGYTF. The CDR3 DNA sequence: TGTGCCAGCAGCTTGGTCCGGGGGCGCGATGGCTACACCTTC.

This chain connects TRBV20-1 to TRBJ2-2; D call uncertain. Trimming pared 4 bases from V and 2 bases from J, leaving 11 bases between. The CDR3 contains 14 residues. CDR1 DFQATT and CDR2 SNEGSKA come from the germline V gene (reference sequence). Here the CDR3 reads CSAILQPNTGELFF. The CDR3 nucleotides read TGCAGTGCTATTTTACAGCCCAACACCGGGGAGCTGTTTTTT.

This clonotype was seen ten or more times. This chain joins TRBV20-1 and TRBJ2-3, with D possibly being TRBD1 (5 bases). The CDR3 runs 14 residues. Germline V gene lookup returns CDR1 DFQATT and CDR2 SNEGSKA (reference sequence). The V gene lost 2 bases and the J gene lost 4 bases, with 13 bases spanning the gap. The CDR3 reads CSARPPSGSDTQYF. For the CDR3, the DNA is TGCAGTGCTAGACCCCCCTCAGGGTCAGATACGCAGTATTTT.

This clonotype was observed at least ten times. The V gene is TRBV20-1, the J gene TRBJ1-1; TRBD1 aligns across 7 bases. Trimming cost V 6 bases and J 1 base; bases outside gene matches: 5. The CDR3 runs 13 residues. Looked up from germline, CDR1 is DFQATT and CDR2 is SNEGSKA (reference sequence). CDR3 DNA: TGCAGTGCCTTGGGACAGTCGAACACTGAAGCTTTCTTT. This codes for CSALGQSNTEAFF.

The sample holds many counts of this clonotype. This CDR3 is CSAEGLRRSSEQFF. The CDR3 nucleotides read TGCAGTGCTGAAGGGCTTAGAAGGTCCAGTGAGCAGTTCTTC. This chain uses TRBV20-1 with TRBJ2-1; D is unresolved. The germline CDR1 and CDR2 sequences are DFQATT and SNEGSKA (reference sequence). The CDR3 has 14 residues. V gave up 5 bases and J gave up 9 bases, with 20 bases separating them.

This clonotype was observed at least ten times. The V call is TRBV20-1, the J call TRBJ2-7, with TRBD2 matching 8 bases. Per germline, CDR1 DFQATT and CDR2 SNEGSKA (reference sequence). The CDR3 has 14 residues. Losses at the gene ends were 3 bases for V and 4 bases for J; bases not matched to a gene: 8. CDR3 coding DNA: TGCAGTGCTAGGGGGGAGCGGGGGAGATACGAGCAGTACGTC. It yields the protein CSARGERGRYEQYV.

This clonotype occurred many times. CDR3 DNA: TGCGCCAGCAGCCAAGATATACCTGGACAGGGGACAGATACGCAGTATTTT. Translating gives CASSQDIPGQGTDTQYF. The chain recombines TRBV4-3 with TRBJ2-3; 9 bases align to TRBD1. This CDR3 spans 17 amino acids. CDR1 and CDR2 from the germline V gene are LGHNA and YSLEER. J lost 3 bases, V lost 0 bases, and 7 bases had no gene match.

This clonotype was detected ten times or more. Here the CDR3 reads CASGSGQTDTGELFF. In DNA form, the CDR3 reads TGTGCCAGCGGTTCAGGACAGACGGACACCGGGGAGCTGTTTTTT. The chain recombines TRBV12-3 or TRBV12-4 with TRBJ2-2, with a possible D match to TRBD1 (6 bases). The germline V and J ends were trimmed by 8 bases and 3 bases, with 16 bases remaining between them. The CDR3 runs 15 residues.

The chain combines TRBV20-1 with TRBJ2-1, with TRBD2 matching over 11 bases. The germline CDR1 and CDR2 sequences are DFQATT and SNEGSKA (reference sequence). The CDR3 loop spans 13 amino acids. The CDR3 DNA follows: TGCAGGGCACCCACTAGCGGGGGAAATGAGCAGTTCTTC. Translation gives CRAPTSGGNEQFF.

The V and J genes are TRBV7-9 and TRBJ1-2; D perhaps matches TRBD1 (5 bases). Germline V gives CDR1 SEHNR, CDR2 FQNEAQ (reference sequence). The CDR3 is 15 residues long. V was trimmed by 3 bases and J by 5 bases, leaving 16 bases between them. CDR3 coding DNA: TGTGCCAGCAGCTTCTCGACAAACCCAGGGTATGGCTACACCTTC. This sequence encodes CASSFSTNPGYGYTF.

This clonotype was picked up many times. The chain carries TRBV20-1 and TRBJ2-7, with no clear D. CDR3 length: 14 amino acids. V dropped 1 base and J dropped 2 bases, with 12 bases sitting between them. Germline values: CDR1 DFQATT, CDR2 SNEGSKA (reference sequence). CDR3 in DNA: TGCAGTGCTAGAGCGCCAGGCCTGGCCTACGAGCAGTACTTC. Its protein is CSARAPGLAYEQYF.

The chain carries TRBV11-2 and TRBJ1-1; 8 bases agree with TRBD1. V was pared by 8 bases and J by 6 bases, with 14 bases of the junction left unmatched. Germline loops: CDR1 SGHAT, CDR2 FQNNGV. CDR3 length: 15 residues. The CDR3 DNA sequence: TGTGCCAGCCACCCAGGGGGCGCCCCTTGGGCTGAAGCTTTCTTT. Protein: CASHPGGAPWAEAFF.

This clonotype was detected ten times or more. The rearrangement links TRBV20-1 to TRBJ2-7; D is perhaps TRBD1 (6 bases). CDR3 length: 14 residues. Deletions cut 6 bases from V and 1 base from J, with 16 bases between. Germline V gene sequence: CDR1 DFQATT, CDR2 SNEGSKA (reference sequence). Here the CDR3 reads CSAVPGVKSYEQYF. CDR3 in DNA: TGCAGTGCCGTTCCAGGGGTTAAATCCTACGAGCAGTACTTC.

This chain connects TRBV28 to TRBJ2-5; the match to TRBD2 covers 14 bases. The germline CDR1 and CDR2 sequences are MDHEN and SYDVKM. CDR3 size: 16 residues. V gave up 3 bases and J gave up 3 bases; unmatched junction bases: 3. CDR3 amino acids: CASSFRLAGGEETQYF. CDR3 nucleotides: TGTGCCAGCAGTTTCCGACTAGCGGGGGGGGAAGAGACCCAGTACTTC.

This clonotype has only a few counts. The V gene is TRBV9, the J gene TRBJ1-2, with TRBD1 as a possible D gene (6 bases). The germline CDR1 and CDR2 sequences are SGDLS and YYNGEE. The V gene lost 3 bases and the J gene lost 8 bases, with 20 bases spanning the gap. CDR3 length equals 15 residues. This chain's CDR3 is CASSADPGHNQGYTF. The CDR3 coding sequence is TGTGCCAGCAGCGCGGATCCGGGACACAACCAAGGCTACACCTTC.